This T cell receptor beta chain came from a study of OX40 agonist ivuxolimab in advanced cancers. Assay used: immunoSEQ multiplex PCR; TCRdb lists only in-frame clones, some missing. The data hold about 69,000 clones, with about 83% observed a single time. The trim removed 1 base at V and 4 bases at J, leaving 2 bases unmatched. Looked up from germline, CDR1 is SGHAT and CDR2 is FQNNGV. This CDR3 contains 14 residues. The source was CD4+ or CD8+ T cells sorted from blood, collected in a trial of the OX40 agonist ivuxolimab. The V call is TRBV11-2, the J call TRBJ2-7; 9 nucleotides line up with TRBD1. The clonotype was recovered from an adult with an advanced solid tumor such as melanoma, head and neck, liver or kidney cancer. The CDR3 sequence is CASSLGTGAYEQYF. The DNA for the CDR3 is TGTGCCAGCAGCTTAGGGACAGGGGCTTACGAGCAGTACTTC. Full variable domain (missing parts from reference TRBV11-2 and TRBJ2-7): EAGVAQSPRYKIIEKRQSVAFWCNPISGHATLYWYQQILGQGPKLLIQFQNNGVVDDSQLPKDRFSAERLKGVDSTLKIQPAKLEDSAVYLCASSLGTGAYEQYFGPGTRLTVT.